Listed below are T cell receptor beta chains from one sample, sequenced in a study of cytomegalovirus exposure and HLA in healthy donors. Data came from immunoSEQ multiplex PCR; TCRdb stores just in-frame clones and leaves some out. The data contain about 100,000 clones, around 80% of them seen just once; the ten biggest clones take up about 6.8%. Sample: PBMCs. The source of these receptors is a young man in good health and CMV-seronegative. Both conserved end residues are part of each CDR3. The D gene is left open where the match is weak. Clone sizes are given selectively: once, few, many, or a class where the clone is expanded.

CASSRGALGGYTF	TGTGCCAGCAGCAGGGGTGCCTTGGGGGGCTACACCTTC	TRBV7-2	TRBJ1-2	-	few
CASSFIGTPQETQYF	TGCGCCAGCAGCTTTATCGGGACACCCCAAGAGACCCAGTACTTC	TRBV5-1	TRBJ2-5	-	-
CAISETGSGANVLTF	TGTGCCATCAGTGAGACTGGCTCTGGGGCCAACGTCCTGACTTTC	TRBV10-3	TRBJ2-6	-	-
CASSLSGGQETQYF	TGTGCCAGCAGCTTATCAGGGGGCCAAGAGACCCAGTACTTC	TRBV7-9	TRBJ2-5	TRBD1	-
CASSQDLAGNYGYTF	TGCGCCAGCAGCCAAGATTTGGCAGGGAACTATGGCTACACCTTC	TRBV4-1	TRBJ1-2	-	few
CASSPKQGRDGYTF	TGTGCCAGCAGCCCGAAACAGGGAAGGGATGGCTACACCTTC	TRBV7-2	TRBJ1-2	-	few
CASSRSDSYPMRAFF	TGCGCCAGCAGTCGCTCCGACAGCTACCCTATGCGGGCTTTCTTT	TRBV23-1	TRBJ1-1	-	-
CASSLFTGQGRYGYTF	TGTGCCAGCAGCTTATTTACGGGACAGGGGCGATATGGCTACACCTTC	TRBV7-9	TRBJ1-2	TRBD1	-
CASSSRDMNTGELFF	TGTGCCAGCAGCTCCCGGGACATGAACACCGGGGAGCTGTTTTTT	TRBV9	TRBJ2-2	-	-
CALCRGDCMVNQPQHF	TGTGCCCTGTGCAGGGGGGATTGTATGGTCAATCAGCCCCAGCATTTT	TRBV30	TRBJ1-5	TRBD1	-
CASSEKFGQGNTEAFF	TGTGCCAGCAGTGAAAAGTTTGGACAGGGGAACACTGAAGCTTTCTTT	TRBV2	TRBJ1-1	TRBD1	-
CASSLEVAGNEQFF	TGTGCCAGCAGCTTGGAGGTAGCGGGGAATGAGCAGTTCTTC	TRBV5-4	TRBJ2-1	TRBD2	-
CASSYIGGETQYF	TGTGCCAGCAGTTACATCGGGGGAGAGACCCAGTACTTC	TRBV6-5	TRBJ2-5	-	-
CASSYQQGEAFF	TGTGCCAGCAGTTACCAGCAGGGCGAAGCTTTCTTT	TRBV6-5	TRBJ1-1	-	-
CASSSGTGKEYF	TGTGCCAGCAGCTCCGGGACAGGGAAGGAGTACTTC	TRBV6-5	TRBJ2-7	TRBD1	few
CASSQDSSYGYTF	TGTGCCAGCAGCCAGGACAGTTCCTATGGCTACACCTTC	TRBV7-9	TRBJ1-2	-	-
CASAPLAGKQFF	TGTGCCAGCGCCCCTTTAGCGGGGAAGCAGTTCTTC	TRBV28	TRBJ2-1	TRBD2	-
CASSGLRGMWSEAFF	TGTGCCAGTAGCGGACTCCGCGGTATGTGGTCTGAAGCTTTCTTT	TRBV19	TRBJ1-1	-	-
CSVGTSGETQYF	TGCAGCGTTGGTACGAGTGGAGAGACCCAGTACTTC	TRBV29-1	TRBJ2-5	-	-
CASSLVEGPNNEQFF	TGTGCCAGCAGCTTAGTGGAGGGGCCTAACAATGAGCAGTTCTTC	TRBV7-6	TRBJ2-1	-	few
CASSREQKRTDQAFF	TGCGCCAGCAGCCGTGAGCAAAAGAGGACAGACCAAGCTTTCTTT	TRBV4-1	TRBJ1-1	-	-
CSVEESGVVPEKLFF	TGCAGCGTTGAAGAGAGCGGTGTCGTCCCCGAAAAACTGTTTTTT	TRBV29-1	TRBJ1-4	-	-
CASSLAGSGEQYF	TGTGCCAGCAGCTTGGCAGGCTCGGGGGAGCAGTACTTC	TRBV13	TRBJ2-7	-	-
CASSLMGVETQYF	TGTGCCAGCAGCTTGATGGGCGTGGAGACCCAGTACTTC	TRBV5-5	TRBJ2-5	-	few
CASSLETGQYF	TGTGCCAGCAGCTTAGAAACAGGCCAGTACTTC	TRBV7-2	TRBJ2-5	-	once
CASSVATGGYEQYF	TGTGCCAGCAGCGTAGCTACCGGGGGTTACGAGCAGTACTTC	TRBV9	TRBJ2-7	-	-
CATSRDPRTYSNQPQHF	TGTGCCACCAGCAGAGACCCCAGGACTTATAGCAATCAGCCCCAGCATTTT	TRBV15	TRBJ1-5	-	few
CASSLPGGDSRNGYTF	TGTGCCAGCAGCCTCCCCGGGGGGGACTCACGAAATGGCTACACCTTC	TRBV7-2	TRBJ1-2	-	few
CASSPAVSGANVLTF	TGTGCCAGCAGCCCAGCGGTATCTGGGGCCAACGTCCTGACTTTC	TRBV7-9	TRBJ2-6	-	-
CASSFRSSYEQYF	TGTGCCAGCAGCTTCCGGTCTTCCTACGAGCAGTACTTC	TRBV11-2	TRBJ2-7	-	-
CASSSPGQGVTDTQYF	TGTGCCAGCAGCTCACCGGGACAGGGGGTCACAGATACGCAGTATTTT	TRBV5-4	TRBJ2-3	TRBD1	-
CASSVGPGPYNSPLHF	TGTGCCAGCAGTGTGGGGCCAGGCCCCTATAATTCACCCCTCCACTTT	TRBV27	TRBJ1-6	-	-
CASSVTGGSGANVLTF	TGTGCCAGCAGTGTAACAGGGGGCTCTGGGGCCAACGTCCTGACTTTC	TRBV6-4	TRBJ2-6	TRBD1	-
CASSSLTGSLNEQFF	TGTGCCAGCAGTTCCCTCACAGGGTCGCTCAATGAGCAGTTCTTC	TRBV6-5	TRBJ2-1	-	-
CASSFVGQNTEAFF	TGTGCCAGCAGTTTCGTGGGACAGAACACTGAAGCTTTCTTT	TRBV27	TRBJ1-1	-	-
CASTHRQGGGEQYF	TGTGCCAGCACCCATCGGCAGGGGGGAGGCGAGCAGTACTTC	TRBV6-5	TRBJ2-7	-	few
CAWSFVRTTGRDYGYTF	TGTGCCTGGAGTTTTGTTCGGACAACCGGGAGGGACTATGGCTACACCTTC	TRBV30	TRBJ1-2	-	-
CASSEQGRVVTGELFF	TGTGCCAGCAGTGAGCAGGGGCGAGTAGTCACCGGGGAGCTGTTTTTT	TRBV6-1	TRBJ2-2	-	few
CASSLTGSVTEAFF	TGCGCCAGCAGCCTGACAGGGAGTGTCACTGAAGCTTTCTTT	TRBV4-1	TRBJ1-1	TRBD1	once
CASSPSGGTEGEQFF	TGTGCCAGCAGCCCCAGTGGAGGGACAGAGGGGGAGCAGTTCTTC	TRBV7-7	TRBJ2-1	-	-
CASSVGANNEKLFF	TGTGCCAGCAGCGTAGGGGCGAATAATGAAAAACTGTTTTTT	TRBV9	TRBJ1-4	-	-
CASRDLGQTRDEQYF	TGTGCCAGTAGGGACTTGGGACAGACAAGGGATGAGCAGTACTTC	TRBV19	TRBJ2-7	TRBD1	-
CASSVGWDSQTYEQYF	TGTGCCAGCAGCGTAGGCTGGGACTCACAAACCTACGAGCAGTACTTC	TRBV9	TRBJ2-7	-	-
CASRPDRGYNNEQFF	TGTGCCAGCAGACCCGACAGGGGGTATAACAATGAGCAGTTCTTC	TRBV5-6	TRBJ2-1	TRBD1	-
CATRTGPTNEKLFF	TGCGCCACCAGGACAGGGCCAACTAATGAAAAACTGTTTTTT	TRBV5-1	TRBJ1-4	TRBD1	-
CASSLIPGLAGAGEQFF	TGCGCCAGCAGCTTGATACCGGGACTAGCGGGAGCAGGTGAGCAGTTCTTC	TRBV5-1	TRBJ2-1	TRBD2	once
CASSYAGTATNEKLFF	TGTGCCAGCAGTTACGCCGGAACAGCAACTAATGAAAAACTGTTTTTT	TRBV6-5	TRBJ1-4	-	-
CASSDTETEAFF	TGTGCCAGCAGTGATACAGAGACTGAAGCTTTCTTT	TRBV25-1	TRBJ1-1	-	-
CASSSQTGTSDTQYF	TGTGCCAGCAGTTCCCAGACAGGAACTTCAGATACGCAGTATTTT	TRBV28	TRBJ2-3	-	few
CASRVDYEQYF	TGTGCCAGCCGGGTCGACTACGAGCAGTACTTC	TRBV6-1	TRBJ2-7	-	-
CASSVQGYGYTF	TGTGCCAGCAGTGTTCAGGGGTATGGCTACACCTTC	TRBV6-1	TRBJ1-2	-	-
CASSSDYTDTQYF	TGTGCCAGCAGCTCGGACTACACAGATACGCAGTATTTT	TRBV7-2	TRBJ2-3	-	-